What follows are 13 T cell receptor beta chains derived from one specimen sequenced in a study of blood T cell repertoires in COVID-19. The data were produced by immunoSEQ multiplex PCR, yet TCRdb's version contains in-frame clones alone and is incomplete. The table lists approximately 35,000 clones, 90% of them singletons, with approximately 12% in the top ten. What was sequenced was peripheral blood. Receptors were obtained from a human donor in a cohort sampled during active COVID-19.

This clone was recorded a few times. The J gene is TRBJ2-7, the V gene TRBV5-8, with TRBD1 matching over 7 bases. Germline-derived CDR1 and CDR2 are SGHTS and YDEGEE. J gave up 2 bases and V 4 bases, and 12 bases lay outside the gene matches. This CDR3 comprises 16 residues. In DNA, the CDR3 is TGTGCCAGCAGCCGGGGATCCGGGACAGCCCCCTACGAGCAGTACTTC. Its protein is CASSRGSGTAPYEQYF.

This CDR3 reads CASRGQGAGELFF. CDR3 DNA sequence: TGTGCCAGCAGGGGACAGGGCGCCGGGGAGCTGTTTTTT. The chain carries TRBV6-5 and TRBJ2-2; 9 nucleotides align to TRBD1. With V trimmed by 6 bases and J by 6 bases, 2 bases remained unmatched. CDR1 MNHEY and CDR2 SVGAGI come from the germline V gene. This CDR3 region has 13 residues.

The rearrangement links TRBV15 to TRBJ2-7; TRBD2 is a possible D gene (5 bases). V lost 6 bases and J 3 bases, leaving 21 bases between the germline ends. The CDR3 sequence is 16 residues long. Germline V gene data show CDR1 as LNHNV and CDR2 as YYDKDF (reference sequence). The CDR3 is CATSPAEASYIYEQYF. In DNA form, the CDR3 reads TGTGCCACCAGTCCGGCCGAGGCTAGCTACATCTACGAGCAGTACTTC.

CDR3 bases: TGTGCCAGCAGCCAAGGGCTAGCGGGATACTACGAGCAGTACTTC. Translating gives CASSQGLAGYYEQYF. The chain carries TRBV14 and TRBJ2-7; 9 bases line up with TRBD2. The trim removed 1 base at V and 3 bases at J, leaving 4 bases unmatched. Germline CDR1 SGHDN, CDR2 FVKESK. The CDR3 covers 15 residues. Combining the CDR3 with reference TRBV14 and TRBJ2-7 gives the whole variable domain EAGVTQFPSHSVIEKGQTVTLRCDPISGHDNLYWYRRVMGKEIKFLLHFVKESKQDESGMPNNRFLAERTGGTYSTLKVQPAELEDSGVYFCASSQGLAGYYEQYFGPGTRLTVT.

This clone was observed a handful of times. The genes are TRBV28 and TRBJ1-3; D is undetermined. The CDR3 is made up of 14 amino acids. Trimming pared 5 bases from V and 4 bases from J, leaving 12 bases between. Germline CDR1 and CDR2: MDHEN and SYDVKM. CDR3 nucleotides: TGTGCCAGCAGTCGCCGGTTGTCCGGAAACACCATATATTTT. Its translation is CASSRRLSGNTIYF.

The gene calls are TRBV19 and TRBJ2-3; 9 bases map to TRBD2. V was clipped by 5 bases and J by 5 bases; unmatched bases: 17. This CDR3 contains 18 residues. Germline V CDR1 and CDR2: LNHDA, SQIVND (reference sequence). The CDR3: CASSAGTSSLGTLDTQYF. CDR3 nucleotide sequence: TGTGCCAGTAGTGCAGGGACTAGCTCTTTAGGTACTCTAGATACGCAGTATTTT. Together with reference TRBV19 and TRBJ2-3, the CDR3 gives the full variable domain: DGGITQSPKYLFRKEGQNVTLSCEQNLNHDAMYWYRQDPGQGLRLIYYSQIVNDFQKGDIAEGYSVSREKKESFPLTVTSAQKNPTAFYLCASSAGTSSLGTLDTQYFGPGTRLTVL.

This chain connects TRBV28 to TRBJ2-5; the match to TRBD1 covers 7 bases. The junction had 4 bases not matched to a gene; V was cut back by 5 bases and J by 1 base. This CDR3 region has 14 residues. CDR1 is MDHEN, CDR2 SYDVKM, per germline. The CDR3 reads CASSQHRGQETQYF. DNA for the CDR3: TGTGCCAGCAGTCAGCACAGGGGCCAAGAGACCCAGTACTTC.

The chain has TRBV4-3 and TRBJ2-3; D is ambiguous. The CDR3 runs to 12 residues. V was pared by 0 bases and J by 9 bases, with 7 bases between. CDR1 and CDR2 from the germline V gene are LGHNA and YSLEER. CDR3 region: CASSQERSTQYF. CDR3 in DNA: TGCGCCAGCAGCCAAGAGCGGAGCACGCAGTATTTT.

This rearrangement joins TRBV9 to TRBJ2-6, with 8 bases matching TRBD2. The CDR3 extends over 20 amino acids. The germline gives CDR1 SGDLS, CDR2 YYNGEE. The trim removed 0 bases at V and 0 bases at J, leaving 11 bases unmatched. This CDR3 is CASSVGFASGFASGANVLTF. The CDR3 DNA sequence: TGTGCCAGCAGCGTAGGCTTCGCTAGCGGGTTTGCCTCTGGGGCCAACGTCCTGACTTTC.

V and J are TRBV11-2 and TRBJ2-1; D is possibly TRBD2 (6 bases). Germline V gene sequence: CDR1 SGHAT, CDR2 FQNNGV. The CDR3 has 17 amino acids. Trimming stripped 5 bases from V and 3 bases from J, with 20 bases between. The CDR3 coding sequence is TGTGCCAGCAGCCCTCAGTTTATCACTAGCCTCTACAATGAGCAGTTCTTC. Its protein product is CASSPQFITSLYNEQFF. The full variable domain, with the rest looked up from reference TRBV11-2 and TRBJ2-1, is EAGVAQSPRYKIIEKRQSVAFWCNPISGHATLYWYQQILGQGPKLLIQFQNNGVVDDSQLPKDRFSAERLKGVDSTLKIQPAKLEDSAVYLCASSPQFITSLYNEQFFGPGTRLTVL.

The rearrangement joins TRBV29-1 to TRBJ1-1; D possibly corresponds to TRBD1 (5 bases). Between the trimmed V and J ends, which lost 7 bases and 8 bases, there was a span of 11 bases. The CDR3 runs to 10 residues. Germline loops: CDR1 SQVTM, CDR2 ANQGSEA. The CDR3 region is CSGGSREAFF. The CDR3 bases are TGCAGCGGGGGCTCGCGCGAAGCTTTCTTT.

The V call is TRBV25-1, the J call TRBJ1-5, with TRBD1 identical over 7 bases. Germline V lookup: CDR1 MGHDK, CDR2 SYGVNS. The CDR3 has 15 residues. V shed 2 bases and J 0 bases; nucleotides not matched to a gene: 1. Here the CDR3 reads CASSEPGGSNQPQHF. DNA of the CDR3: TGTGCCAGCAGTGAACCAGGGGGTAGCAATCAGCCCCAGCATTTT.

The chain uses TRBV9 and TRBJ2-3; tentatively, D is TRBD2 (7 bases). The germline V gene encodes CDR1 SGDLS and CDR2 YYNGEE. This CDR3 has 15 amino acids. Trimming removed 6 bases from V and 3 bases from J, with 17 bases in between. This chain's CDR3 is CASTVTGRGTDTQYF. The CDR3 DNA reads as TGTGCCAGCACCGTCACGGGGAGGGGGACAGATACGCAGTATTTT.